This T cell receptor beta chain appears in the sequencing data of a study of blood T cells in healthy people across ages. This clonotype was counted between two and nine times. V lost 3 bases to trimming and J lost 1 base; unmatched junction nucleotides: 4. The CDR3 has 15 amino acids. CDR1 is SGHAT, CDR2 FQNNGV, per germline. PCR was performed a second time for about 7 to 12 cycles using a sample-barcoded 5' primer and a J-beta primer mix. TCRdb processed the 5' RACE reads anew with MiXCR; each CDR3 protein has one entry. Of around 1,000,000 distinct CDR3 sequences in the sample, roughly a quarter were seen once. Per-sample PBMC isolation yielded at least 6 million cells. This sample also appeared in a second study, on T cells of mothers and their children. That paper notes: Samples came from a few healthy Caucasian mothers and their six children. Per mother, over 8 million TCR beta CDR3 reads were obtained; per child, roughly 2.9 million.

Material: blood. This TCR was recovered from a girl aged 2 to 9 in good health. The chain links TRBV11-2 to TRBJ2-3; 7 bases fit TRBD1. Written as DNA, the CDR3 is TGTGCCAGCAGCTTCACCGGGACAGGCACAGATACGCAGTATTTT. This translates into CASSFTGTGTDTQYF. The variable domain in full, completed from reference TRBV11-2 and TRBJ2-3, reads EAGVAQSPRYKIIEKRQSVAFWCNPISGHATLYWYQQILGQGPKLLIQFQNNGVVDDSQLPKDRFSAERLKGVDSTLKIQPAKLEDSAVYLCASSFTGTGTDTQYFGPGTRLTVL.